The present T cell receptor beta chain was sequenced within a study of cytomegalovirus exposure and HLA in healthy donors. Germline V gives CDR1 KGHSH, CDR2 LQKENI. The length of the CDR3 is 12 residues. The junction had 1 base not matched to a gene; V was cut back by 6 bases and J by 5 bases. Points on this clone: Its matching antigen is unknown.

Study results and limitations: In a later analysis, a missense DCLRE1C variant was linked to TCR beta V- and J-gene trimming.

PCR primers comprised 60 Vbeta and 13 Jbeta primers. Clones were sequenced by immunoSEQ multiplex PCR, and TCRdb holds only the in-frame ones, with some missing. The sample contains around 210,000 clones, 82% of which appear only once. This TCR derives from a woman aged 40 to 50 in good health and CMV-seronegative. Sequenced material: PBMCs. The V gene is TRBV18, the J gene TRBJ2-5, with TRBD1 matching over 9 bases. CDR3 protein: CASSGTGETQYF. The CDR3 nucleotides are TGTGCCAGCTCGGGGACAGGGGAGACCCAGTACTTC.